These T cell receptor beta chains were read from a single sample in a study of a mutant IDH1 vaccine in newly diagnosed glioma. TCRdb keeps only in-frame clones here, not all; method: immunoSEQ multiplex PCR. The sample gives 60,000 or so clones, around 83% of which show up once; roughly 3.9% is in the top ten. The antigens of these receptors remain unknown. The sample consisted of PBMCs, taken from a glioma patient whose treatment included an IDH1 peptide vaccine. The receptors shown here come from a man between 25 and 39 years old with glioma. CDR3s include the opening cysteine and the closing phenylalanine or tryptophan. The D gene is left open where the match is weak. Not all rows give a size; the values are once, few, many and, for expanded clones, a class.

j_call v_call clone_size d_call cdr3_aa cdr3_nt
TRBJ2-7 TRBV9 - TRBD1 CASAPGTGFYEQYF TGTGCCAGCGCCCCCGGGACAGGCTTTTACGAGCAGTACTTC
TRBJ1-2 TRBV28 few - CASSLRPAYGYTF TGTGCCAGCAGTTTGAGGCCGGCCTATGGCTACACCTTC
TRBJ1-2 TRBV28 - TRBD1 CASRPTGGRAYGYTF TGTGCCAGCAGGCCCACAGGGGGAAGAGCCTATGGCTACACCTTC
TRBJ1-1 TRBV11-2 few - CASSLAGNTEAFF TGTGCCAGCAGCTTAGCGGGGAACACTGAAGCTTTCTTT
TRBJ2-3 TRBV7-2 - - CASSRPDHTQYF TGTGCCAGCAGCCGCCCGGACCATACGCAGTATTTT
TRBJ2-7 TRBV29-1 - - CSVEGGGAYEQYF TGCAGCGTTGAGGGCGGCGGGGCCTACGAGCAGTACTTC
TRBJ2-4 TRBV9 - - CASSVYGGIQYF TGTGCCAGCAGCGTATATGGGGGGATTCAGTACTTC
TRBJ1-2 TRBV7-9 - TRBD1 CASSLGTGQGAYGYTF TGTGCCAGCAGCTTAGGGACGGGACAGGGGGCGTATGGCTACACCTTC
TRBJ2-7 TRBV5-8 - - CASSPTGTSAYEQYF TGTGCCAGCAGCCCAACCGGGACGTCCGCCTACGAGCAGTACTTC
TRBJ2-2 TRBV5-1 - - CASSLGTYTGELFF TGCGCCAGCAGCTTGGGCACTTACACCGGGGAGCTGTTTTTT
TRBJ1-6 TRBV7-9 - TRBD1 CASSPDRGQGGNSPLHF TGTGCCAGCAGCCCCGACAGGGGACAAGGAGGCAATTCACCCCTCCACTTT
TRBJ1-1 TRBV12-5 few - CASGLVRGAEAFF TGTGCTAGTGGTTTGGTTAGGGGCGCTGAAGCTTTCTTT
TRBJ1-2 TRBV6-6 - TRBD1 CASSWTGGKSYGYTF TGTGCCAGCAGTTGGACAGGAGGAAAGAGCTATGGCTACACCTTC
TRBJ1-1 TRBV6-5 few TRBD1 CASSDRGTEAFF TGTGCCAGCAGCGACAGGGGCACTGAAGCTTTCTTT
TRBJ2-5 TRBV10-3 once - CAISESLLNRDQETQYF TGTGCCATCAGTGAGTCCCTTCTAAACCGGGACCAAGAGACCCAGTACTTC
TRBJ2-7 TRBV6-1 few - CASRDAYEQYF TGTGCCAGCAGGGACGCCTACGAGCAGTACTTC